A single sample is the source of the 32 T cell receptor beta chains below, sequenced in a study of blood T cell repertoires in COVID-19. TCRdb keeps only in-frame clones here, not all; method: immunoSEQ multiplex PCR. The sample includes tens of thousands of clones, around 84% of them seen just once. Specimen: peripheral blood. The receptors stem from a human donor in a cohort sampled during active COVID-19.

The genes are TRBV7-8 and TRBJ2-7; 7 nucleotides agree with TRBD1. CDR1 and CDR2 (germline): SGHVS, FQNEAQ. The CDR3 consists of 17 residues. V lost 3 bases and J lost 2; bases outside the gene matches: 13. CDR3 residues: CASSFPVVRDRAYEQYF. DNA for the CDR3: TGTGCCAGCAGCTTCCCAGTGGTCCGGGACAGAGCCTACGAGCAGTACTTC.

V and J are TRBV9 and TRBJ2-1, with 10 nucleotides matching TRBD2. Germline CDR1 reads SGDLS; CDR2 reads YYNGEE. V dropped 4 bases and J dropped 6; count of bases not matched to a gene: 10. The CDR3 totals 16 residues. This CDR3 is CASSKTGAGGPNEQFF. The CDR3 DNA follows: TGTGCCAGCAGCAAGACCGGAGCGGGAGGGCCCAATGAGCAGTTCTTC.

This clone showed up just a few times. The rearrangement joins TRBV11-2 to TRBJ2-1; 9 bases match TRBD2. The CDR3 sequence is 17 residues long. Per the germline V gene, CDR1 is SGHAT and CDR2 is FQNNGV. Trimming removed 2 bases from V and 0 bases from J; junction bases left unmatched: 5. In DNA form, the CDR3 reads TGTGCCAGCAGCTTACGGGATAGCGGGAGCTCCTACAATGAGCAGTTCTTC. This sequence encodes CASSLRDSGSSYNEQFF.

This clone was seen once. Written as DNA, the CDR3 is TGTGCCAGCTCAATTTCGCAGGGTGGCACAGATACGCAGTATTTT. Protein: CASSISQGGTDTQYF. The chain recombines TRBV18 with TRBJ2-3, with a possible D match to TRBD1 (5 bases). The CDR3 runs 15 residues. Germline lookup yields CDR1 KGHSH and CDR2 LQKENI. V lost 5 bases and J 1 base, leaving 13 bases between the germline ends.

The CDR3 reads CASSPLAGGLQETQYF. CDR3 DNA sequence: TGTGCCAGCAGCCCCCTCGCGGGCGGGCTGCAAGAGACCCAGTACTTC. The V call is TRBV4-2, the J call TRBJ2-5, with D maybe TRBD2 (5 bases). The germline V gene encodes CDR1 LGHNA and CDR2 YNFKEQ. V was trimmed by 4 bases and J by 2 bases, leaving 17 bases between them. The CDR3 runs to 16 residues.

This chain joins TRBV5-5 and TRBJ1-2; D perhaps matches TRBD1 (5 bases). The CDR3 is 15 amino acids. Trimming removed 0 bases from V and 4 bases from J, with 13 bases in between. Germline loops: CDR1 SGHKS, CDR2 YYEKEE (reference sequence). CDR3 region: CASSLEDQGLYGYTF. In nucleotides, the CDR3 is TGTGCCAGCAGCTTGGAAGATCAGGGCCTCTATGGCTACACCTTC.

The J gene is TRBJ2-7, the V gene TRBV9, with D perhaps TRBD1 (6 bases). With 2 bases removed from V and 6 bases from J, the gap between germline ends came to 9 bases. CDR1 and CDR2 (germline): SGDLS, YYNGEE. The CDR3 sequence is 12 residues long. The CDR3, as DNA: TGTGCCAGCAGCGTTACAGGGCGCGAGCAGTACTTC. Amino acid sequence: CASSVTGREQYF.

This chain uses TRBV23-1 with TRBJ2-7, with 7 bases aligning to TRBD2. TRBV23-1 is placed among ORFs of uncertain function. J gave up 7 bases and V 8 bases, and 11 bases lay outside the gene matches. The CDR3 length is 13 residues. The CDR3 here is CASACGRGREQYF. The CDR3 DNA sequence: TGCGCCAGCGCTTGCGGGAGAGGCAGGGAGCAGTACTTC.

This clone was detected only once. The J gene is TRBJ1-1, the V gene TRBV28; D uncertain. The CDR3 length is 13 residues. Looked up from germline, CDR1 is MDHEN and CDR2 is SYDVKM. Trimming left V 3 bases short and J 1 base short, with 6 bases between. CDR3 in DNA: TGTGCCAGCAGTTTTCTTTCGAACACTGAAGCTTTCTTT. Its translation: CASSFLSNTEAFF.

This clone was observed a handful of times. CDR3 sequence (DNA): TGTGCCAGCAGCGCGGGACAGGTGACGTACAATGAGCAGTTCTTC. Translation: CASSAGQVTYNEQFF. V usage is TRBV5-4 and J usage is TRBJ2-1, with TRBD1 matching over 8 bases. The J segment lost 4 bases and the V segment lost 4 bases, leaving 7 bases of the junction unmatched. The CDR3 has 15 amino acids. Germline CDR1 and CDR2: SGHNT and YYREEE (reference sequence).

The J gene is TRBJ1-1, the V gene TRBV21-1. TRBV21-1 is a pseudogene locus. The CDR3 is 17 residues long. For the CDR3, the DNA is TGTGCCAGCAGCAAAGGAGGGGGGGACTGGGCGAACACTGAAGCTTTCTTT. Amino acids: CASSKGGGDWANTEAFF.

The rearrangement uses TRBV12-3 or TRBV12-4 and TRBJ2-1; D is uncertain. The germline V and J ends were trimmed by 3 bases and 6 bases, with 9 bases remaining between them. The CDR3 covers 13 residues. The CDR3 loop reads CASSFYGGNEQFF. CDR3 sequence (DNA): TGTGCCAGCAGTTTCTACGGTGGCAATGAGCAGTTCTTC.

This clone was seen just once. The V call is TRBV12-5, the J call TRBJ1-1; maybe TRBD1 (6 bases). The germline gives CDR1 LGHNT, CDR2 FRNRAP. The CDR3 spans 13 residues. The ends were cut back, 1 base at V and 5 bases at J, with 8 bases in the middle. The CDR3 region is CASGLDRETEAFF. The CDR3 nucleotides are TGTGCTAGTGGTTTGGACAGGGAGACTGAAGCTTTCTTT.

The chain has TRBV2 and TRBJ1-6, with no clear D. This CDR3 comprises 14 residues. Germline V gene lookup returns CDR1 SNHLY and CDR2 FYNNEI. V lost 7 bases and J lost 7, with 14 bases in between. The chain's CDR3 is CASTTSPRNSPLHF. CDR3 in DNA: TGTGCCAGCACCACCTCCCCTAGAAATTCACCCCTCCACTTT.

The chain carries TRBV11-2 and TRBJ2-3; a possible D gene is TRBD1 (6 bases). Trimming stripped 2 bases from V and 4 bases from J, with 13 bases between. The length of the CDR3 is 15 residues. CDR1 SGHAT and CDR2 FQNNGV come from the germline V gene. CDR3 region: CASSLRSSGADTQYF. The CDR3, as DNA: TGTGCCAGCAGCTTACGATCATCAGGGGCAGATACGCAGTATTTT. The entire variable domain, with the rest obtained from reference TRBV11-2 and TRBJ2-3, is as follows: EAGVAQSPRYKIIEKRQSVAFWCNPISGHATLYWYQQILGQGPKLLIQFQNNGVVDDSQLPKDRFSAERLKGVDSTLKIQPAKLEDSAVYLCASSLRSSGADTQYFGPGTRLTVL.

The V and J genes are TRBV2 and TRBJ1-5; TRBD1 is a possible D gene (5 bases). V lost 4 bases, J lost 11 bases, and 15 bases lay in between. Germline V gives CDR1 SNHLY, CDR2 FYNNEI. The CDR3 totals 13 residues. CDR3 sequence (DNA): TGTGCCAGCAGTGGGGCGCGGGGGAGATCCCAGCATTTT. This translates into CASSGARGRSQHF.

The rearrangement joins TRBV2 to TRBJ2-7, with D maybe TRBD2 (6 bases). The CDR3 consists of 12 residues. Trimming cost V 4 bases and J 4 bases, with 8 bases left between them. Germline CDR1 is SNHLY and CDR2 is FYNNEI. The CDR3: CASSAAGYEQYF. The CDR3 nucleotides read TGTGCCAGCAGTGCCGCGGGGTACGAGCAGTACTTC.

In its sample, this clone was seen a few times. The chain links TRBV7-9 to TRBJ1-1, with 9 bases aligning to TRBD1. CDR1 is SEHNR, CDR2 FQNEAQ, per germline (reference sequence). The V gene end was trimmed by 5 bases and the J gene end by 4 bases; junction bases not matched to a gene: 5. The CDR3 totals 14 residues. CDR3: CASSTRQGGTEAFF. The DNA for the CDR3 is TGTGCCAGCAGCACGCGACAGGGGGGCACTGAAGCTTTCTTT.

The chain carries TRBV7-2 and TRBJ1-6, with TRBD1 matching 8 bases. Per the germline V gene, CDR1 is SGHTA and CDR2 is FQGNSA. This CDR3 is 15 amino acids long. The V segment lost 5 bases and the J segment 10 bases; nucleotides outside the gene matches: 10. The CDR3 loop is CASSQEIQGGSPLHF. The CDR3 nucleotides are TGTGCCAGCAGCCAGGAAATACAGGGGGGCTCACCCCTCCACTTT.

The chain couples TRBV24-1 to TRBJ2-5; D is possibly TRBD2 (6 bases). Trimming took off 1 base at V and 1 base at J, with 21 bases between the two ends. Per the germline V gene, CDR1 is KGHDR and CDR2 is SFDVKD. The CDR3 consists of 19 residues. CDR3 residues: CATSDFLPSEGRRQETQYF. CDR3 nucleotide sequence: TGTGCCACCAGTGATTTTTTGCCCTCGGAGGGGAGGCGCCAAGAGACCCAGTACTTC.

This sequence joins TRBV10-1 and TRBJ2-3, with no clear D. Trimming removed 2 bases from V and 8 bases from J, with 17 bases in between. The CDR3 spans 15 residues. Germline V gene sequence: CDR1 WNHNN, CDR2 SYGVQD (reference sequence). The CDR3 region has the DNA TGCGCCAGCAGTGAGAGAGGCAGCCAGTTCGGTACGCAGTATTTT. Protein sequence: CASSERGSQFGTQYF.

This clone was observed a handful of times. The J gene is TRBJ1-6, the V gene TRBV27, with D possibly matching TRBD1 (5 bases). Germline V lookup: CDR1 MNHEY, CDR2 SMNVEV (reference sequence). The V end was cut by 0 bases, the J end by 4 bases, with 13 bases between. CDR3 length: 17 residues. The DNA of the CDR3 is TGTGCCAGCAGTTTATCGGGGCAGGGAGGATATAATTCACCCCTCCACTTT. Its protein is CASSLSGQGGYNSPLHF.

The chain is built from TRBV5-1 and TRBJ1-1, with D possibly being TRBD1 (6 bases). Trimming shortened V by 6 bases and J by 1 base, and 13 bases separated the two germline ends. CDR3 size: 14 residues. CDR1 SGHRS and CDR2 YFSETQ come from the germline V gene. CDR3 DNA sequence: TGCGCCAGCATAAAGGACAGTACGAACACTGAAGCTTTCTTT. Translated, it gives CASIKDSTNTEAFF.

The chain is built from TRBV7-9 and TRBJ2-3; D is perhaps TRBD2 (5 bases). V lost 5 bases to trimming and J lost 6 bases, with 9 bases between them. The CDR3 is made up of 12 amino acids. CDR1 SEHNR and CDR2 FQNEAQ come from the germline V gene (reference sequence). CDR3 DNA: TGTGCCAGCAGCCCGTCGGGGGATACGCAGTATTTT. As protein: CASSPSGDTQYF. Full variable domain (missing parts from reference TRBV7-9 and TRBJ2-3): DTGVSQNPRHKITKRGQNVTFRCDPISEHNRLYWYRQTLGQGPEFLTYFQNEAQLEKSRLLSDRFSAERPKGSFSTLEIQRTEQGDSAMYLCASSPSGDTQYFGPGTRLTVL.

This clone was seen a single time. V and J are TRBV10-3 and TRBJ2-7; 7 nucleotides line up with TRBD1. This CDR3 has 15 amino acids. V trimming: 3 bases; J trimming: 3 bases; junction bases outside the gene matches: 8. Germline values: CDR1 ENHRY, CDR2 SYGVKD. The CDR3 nucleotides are TGTGCCATCAGTGACGGTGGCAGGGGGATCTACGAGCAGTACTTC. Translation: CAISDGGRGIYEQYF.

This clone showed up just once. The V and J genes are TRBV30 and TRBJ2-3, with D perhaps TRBD2 (5 bases). Germline V CDR1 and CDR2: GTSNPN, SVGIG (reference sequence). Trimming removed 4 bases at V and 6 bases at J, with 20 bases between. The CDR3 is 15 residues long. The CDR3 loop reads CAWTGGPGRGDTQYF. CDR3 DNA: TGTGCCTGGACCGGTGGGCCCGGTCGGGGTGATACGCAGTATTTT.

The chain is built from TRBV3-1 (or the pseudogene TRBV3-2) and TRBJ2-1; D gene uncertain. The CDR3 is 16 residues long. V was pared by 1 base and J by 0 bases, with 10 bases between. CDR1 LGHDT and CDR2 YNNKEL come from the germline V gene (reference sequence). The chain's CDR3 is CASSQVAPSSYNEQFF. As DNA, the CDR3 is TGTGCCAGCAGCCAAGTCGCCCCGAGCTCCTACAATGAGCAGTTCTTC.

The chain carries TRBV2 and TRBJ2-5; D unresolved. Trimming took off 6 bases at V and 6 bases at J, with 11 bases between the two ends. The CDR3 totals 12 residues. The germline V gene encodes CDR1 SNHLY and CDR2 FYNNEI. The CDR3 region has the DNA TGTGCCAGCAGCTTGGGCGATCAGACCCAGTACTTC. Encoded protein: CASSLGDQTQYF.

The table lists this clone with a count of one. V usage is TRBV6-5 and J usage is TRBJ1-4; 9 bases match TRBD1. The germline V gene has CDR1 MNHEY and CDR2 SVGAGI. With 7 bases clipped from V and 3 bases from J, the junction kept 6 bases outside the gene matches. This CDR3 has 15 amino acids. CDR3 sequence reads: CASTEQGAANEKLFF. CDR3 DNA sequence: TGTGCCAGCACCGAACAGGGGGCGGCTAATGAAAAACTGTTTTTT.

The chain is built from TRBV2 and TRBJ2-1, with D perhaps matching TRBD1 (6 bases). CDR3 length: 14 amino acids. V lost 6 bases, J lost 2 bases, and 11 bases lay in between. Looked up from germline, CDR1 is SNHLY and CDR2 is FYNNEI. For the CDR3, the DNA is TGTGCCAGCAGAGGAGACAGGACCTACAATGAGCAGTTCTTC. Amino acids: CASRGDRTYNEQFF.

V usage is TRBV28 and J usage is TRBJ1-4, with D maybe TRBD1 (6 bases). Per germline, CDR1 MDHEN and CDR2 SYDVKM. The CDR3 loop spans 14 amino acids. The V and J ends lost 6 bases and 8 bases respectively, with 16 bases between them. The CDR3 DNA sequence: TGTGCCAGCAGCAACAACAGGGTTCGGGAAAAACTGTTTTTT. Encoded protein: CASSNNRVREKLFF.

The CDR3 region has the DNA TGTGCCAGCAGTGAAGTCAGCGGACAGGGTCTCCGACCCCTCCACTTT. Protein: CASSEVSGQGLRPLHF. The J gene is TRBJ1-6, the V gene TRBV6-1; 8 bases are shared with TRBD1. Trimming removed 1 base from V and 12 bases from J; junction bases left unmatched: 11. The CDR3 loop spans 16 amino acids. The V gene's germline CDR1 is MNHNS and CDR2 SASEGT.